This TCR beta chain was recovered during a study of graft-versus-host responses after intestinal transplantation. Study summary: Each of the recipients got a multivisceral, liver-intestinal, or isolated intestinal transplant. Study-wide findings and caveats: Individuals who had graft-donor T cell macrochimerism had allografts that showed high graft-versus-host to host-versus-graft clonal ratios. Maximum circulating GvH clone levels tracked with early post-transplant HvG decreases. GvH clones turned up in recipient marrow; some had shown up first in ileum or blood.

This table comes from immunoSEQ multiplex PCR, and its TCRdb copy is limited to in-frame clones, with some not included. Of about 86,000 clones listed, roughly 90% are singletons. In regard to this clone: Its antigen remains unknown.

The receptor comes from a human donor who was the organ donor for an intestinal transplant. This specimen was unstimulated CD4+ T cells sorted from spleen or lymph node cells, taken before transplant.

The CDR3, as DNA: TGTGCCAGCAGCGTAGGTCAGCGAGCTAATTCACCCCTCCACTTT. It is translated as CASSVGQRANSPLHF. The V call is TRBV9, the J call TRBJ1-6; no reliable D call. The germline V gene has CDR1 SGDLS and CDR2 YYNGEE. V dropped 0 bases and J dropped 6 bases, with 10 bases sitting between them. CDR3 size: 15 residues.